This T cell receptor (beta chain) came from a study of blood T cell repertoires in COVID-19. Study-level background: Samples came from the United States, Italy and Spain, spanning acute and convalescent COVID-19. From T cells, B-cell-depleted T cells, or PBMCs came the material, which was cDNA or gDNA.

Authors' analysis steps: The authors estimated nucleated cell counts from reference gene primer amplification. Only in-frame clones appear in the TCRdb table, and some are missing; sequencing was by immunoSEQ multiplex PCR. V and J calls plus clone size are reproduced from that table; the DNA served to infer D and trimming. The sample lists 110,000 or so clones, 65% to 85% seen once, with roughly 1.5% in the top ten. This TCR was sampled from a man in his fifties with acute or convalescent COVID-19. The sequencing input was peripheral blood.

CDR3 loop: CATSDLGQGYGYTF. CDR3 sequence (DNA): TGTGCCACCAGTGACTTGGGACAGGGCTATGGCTACACCTTC. This chain uses TRBV24-1 with TRBJ1-2, with TRBD1 matching 9 bases. V was clipped by 4 bases and J by 4 bases; unmatched bases: 3. The germline V gene encodes CDR1 KGHDR and CDR2 SFDVKD. The CDR3 consists of 14 residues.